This entry features one T cell receptor (beta chain) sequence. Its target is unknown. The data belong to a study of blood T cells in healthy people across ages. Study results and limitations: When set beside aged donors, long-lived donors presented more naive CD4+ cells and higher diversity.

Next came a second PCR, run for 7 to 11 cycles, which used a sample-barcoded 5' primer along with a J-beta primer mix. Researchers report that each sample yielded at least 2.5 million CDR3-containing paired-end reads. Each CDR3 protein is one row after TCRdb ran MiXCR on the 5' RACE reads. The profile covers roughly 730,000 distinct CDR3 sequences, with roughly three fifths appearing a single time and about 26% taken by the ten largest. The CDR3 is 16 residues long. Germline CDR1 is DFQATT and CDR2 is SNEGSKA (reference sequence). V gave up 1 base and J gave up 5 bases; unmatched junction bases: 8. Material: blood. This receptor was identified in a man aged 35 to 55 in good health. This sequence joins TRBV20-1 and TRBJ1-2; 12 nucleotides align to TRBD1. CDR3 amino acids: CSARGTGTGGYYGYTF. The CDR3 bases are TGCAGTGCTAGAGGGACCGGGACAGGGGGCTATTATGGCTACACCTTC.